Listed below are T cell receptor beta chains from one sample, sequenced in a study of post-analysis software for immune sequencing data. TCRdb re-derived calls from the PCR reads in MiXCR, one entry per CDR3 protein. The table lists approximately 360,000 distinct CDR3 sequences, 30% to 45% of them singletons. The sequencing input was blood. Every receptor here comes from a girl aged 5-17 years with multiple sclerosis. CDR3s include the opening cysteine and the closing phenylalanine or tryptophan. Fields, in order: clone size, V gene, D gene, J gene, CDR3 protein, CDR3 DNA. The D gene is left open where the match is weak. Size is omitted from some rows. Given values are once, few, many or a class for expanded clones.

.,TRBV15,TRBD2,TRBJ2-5,CATSREAGLAGEETQYF,TGTGCCACCAGCAGAGAGGCGGGACTAGCGGGTGAAGAGACCCAGTACTTC
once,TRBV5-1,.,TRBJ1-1,CASTETGSDTEAFF,TGCGCCAGCACCGAAACAGGGTCGGACACTGAAGCTTTCTTT
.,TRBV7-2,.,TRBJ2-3,CASTNYLGTDTQYF,TGTGCCAGCACCAACTACCTCGGGACAGATACGCAGTATTTT
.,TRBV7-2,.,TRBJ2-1,CASGSRGREQFF,TGTGCCAGCGGCTCAAGGGGGAGAGAGCAGTTCTTC
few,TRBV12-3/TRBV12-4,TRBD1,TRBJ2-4,CASSPGQGAKNIQYF,TGTGCCAGCAGCCCCGGACAGGGTGCCAAAAACATTCAGTACTTC
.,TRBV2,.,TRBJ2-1,CASSGLAYNEQFF,TGTGCCAGCAGTGGTCTAGCCTACAATGAGCAGTTCTTC
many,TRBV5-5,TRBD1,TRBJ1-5,CASSLQGDQPQHF,TGTGCCAGCAGCCTACAGGGGGATCAGCCCCAGCATTTT
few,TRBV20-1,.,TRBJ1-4,CSAISLTASNEKLFF,TGCAGTGCCATAAGCCTGACAGCCTCTAATGAAAAACTGTTTTTT
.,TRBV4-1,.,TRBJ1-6,CASSQGEEDNSPLHF,TGCGCCAGCAGCCAAGGCGAGGAGGATAATTCACCCCTCCACTTT
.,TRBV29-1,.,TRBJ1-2,CSVEDTRYGYTF,TGCAGCGTTGAAGACACGCGCTATGGCTACACCTTC
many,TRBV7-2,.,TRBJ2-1,CASSHYEDYKEQFF,TGTGCCAGCAGCCATTATGAGGACTACAAGGAGCAGTTCTTC
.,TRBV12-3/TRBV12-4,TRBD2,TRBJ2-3,CASSFRLAGSTDTQYF,TGTGCCAGCAGTTTCCGACTAGCGGGGAGCACAGATACGCAGTATTTT
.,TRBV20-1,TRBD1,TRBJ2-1,CSANPGTGSYNEQFF,TGCAGTGCTAACCCCGGGACAGGGTCTTACAATGAGCAGTTCTTC
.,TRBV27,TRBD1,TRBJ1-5,CASSPGQGRISNQPQHF,TGTGCCAGCAGTCCCGGACAGGGGAGGATCAGCAATCAGCCCCAGCATTTT
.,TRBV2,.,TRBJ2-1,CASSVDYSAYNEQFF,TGTGCCAGCAGCGTAGACTATTCCGCGTACAATGAGCAGTTCTTC
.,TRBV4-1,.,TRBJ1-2,CASSQHSLGIYGYTF,TGCGCCAGCAGCCAACACTCTCTAGGGATATATGGCTACACCTTC
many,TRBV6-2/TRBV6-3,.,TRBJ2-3,CASTLGDTQYF,TGTGCCAGCACCCTCGGCGATACGCAGTATTTT
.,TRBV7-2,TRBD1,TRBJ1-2,CASSPNRGAGYTF,TGTGCCAGCAGCCCTAACAGGGGTGCTGGCTACACCTTC
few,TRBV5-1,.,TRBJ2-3,CASSWGDRLPSTDTQYF,TGCGCCAGCAGCTGGGGGGACAGACTACCTAGCACAGATACGCAGTATTTT
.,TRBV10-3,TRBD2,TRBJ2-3,CAINGGVSTDTQYF,TGTGCCATCAATGGGGGGGTTAGCACAGATACGCAGTATTTT
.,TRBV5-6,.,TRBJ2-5,CACSFSQGLQETQYF,TGTGCCTGCAGCTTCTCTCAGGGCCTCCAAGAGACCCAGTACTTC
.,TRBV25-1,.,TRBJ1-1,CASSVGKMNTEAFF,TGTGCCAGCAGTGTAGGCAAGATGAACACTGAAGCTTTCTTT
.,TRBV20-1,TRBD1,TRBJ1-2,CSAARQGAYGYTF,TGCAGTGCTGCGAGACAGGGGGCATATGGCTACACCTTC
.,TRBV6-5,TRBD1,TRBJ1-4,CASSLTGRVAELFF,TGTGCCAGCAGTTTGACAGGGAGGGTCGCGGAACTGTTTTTT
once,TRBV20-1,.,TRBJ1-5,CSASPPGGDQPQHF,TGCAGTGCTAGTCCGCCCGGGGGAGATCAGCCCCAGCATTTT
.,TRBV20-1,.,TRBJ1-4,CSAQTATNEKLFF,TGCAGTGCGCAGACAGCAACTAATGAAAAACTGTTTTTT
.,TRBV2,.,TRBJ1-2,CASSKTVSGYTF,TGTGCCAGCAGTAAGACCGTTTCTGGCTACACCTTC
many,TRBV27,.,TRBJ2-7,CASRTYEQYF,TGTGCCAGCAGGACCTACGAGCAGTACTTC
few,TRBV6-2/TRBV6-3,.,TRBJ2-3,CASSTRAVPGNTQYF,TGTGCCAGCAGCACCCGAGCGGTTCCCGGGAATACGCAGTATTTT
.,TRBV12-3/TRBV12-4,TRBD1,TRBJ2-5,CASSPRDRMKETQYF,TGTGCCAGCAGTCCCCGGGACAGGATGAAGGAGACCCAGTACTTC
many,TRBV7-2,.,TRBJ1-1,CASSLVRNTEAFF,TGTGCCAGCAGTTTGGTGAGGAACACTGAAGCTTTCTTT
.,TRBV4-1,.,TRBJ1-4,CASSQTRQVSNEKLFF,TGCGCCAGCAGCCAAACACGACAGGTCTCTAATGAAAAACTGTTTTTT
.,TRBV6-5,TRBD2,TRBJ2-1,CASSYLAGLAGGYNEQFF,TGTGCCAGCAGTTACTTAGCGGGACTAGCGGGGGGGTACAATGAGCAGTTCTTC
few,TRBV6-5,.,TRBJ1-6,CASSYRDSPLHF,TGTGCCAGCAGTTACCGGGACTCACCCCTCCACTTT
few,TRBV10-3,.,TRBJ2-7,CAISESASDEQYF,TGTGCCATCAGTGAGTCGGCCTCCGACGAGCAGTACTTC
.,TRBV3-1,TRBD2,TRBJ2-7,CASSRDLAGGPAYEQYF,TGTGCCAGCAGCCGTGATCTAGCGGGGGGACCTGCCTACGAGCAGTACTTC
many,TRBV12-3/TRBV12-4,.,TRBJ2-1,CASGGSSYNEQFF,TGTGCCTCTGGCGGAAGCTCCTACAATGAGCAGTTCTTC
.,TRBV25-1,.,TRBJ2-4,CASSEFDPGRENIQYF,TGTGCCAGCAGTGAATTTGACCCGGGACGGGAAAACATTCAGTACTTC
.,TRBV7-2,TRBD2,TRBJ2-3,CASRGPGLAGGKYF,TGTGCCAGCAGAGGGCCGGGACTAGCGGGGGGGAAGTATTTT
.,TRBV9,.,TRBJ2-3,CASSVDVGKDTQYF,TGTGCCAGCAGCGTAGACGTGGGGAAGGATACGCAGTATTTT
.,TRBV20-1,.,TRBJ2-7,CSASDGSGRYEQYF,TGCAGTGCTAGTGATGGGTCAGGAAGGTACGAGCAGTACTTC
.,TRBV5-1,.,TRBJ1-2,CASSLISAGNYGYTF,TGCGCCAGCAGCTTGATCTCGGCTGGGAACTATGGCTACACCTTC
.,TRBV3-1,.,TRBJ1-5,CASSQDARGNQPQHF,TGTGCCAGCAGCCAAGATGCTAGGGGCAATCAGCCCCAGCATTTT
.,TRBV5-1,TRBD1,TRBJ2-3,CASSLNRGSDTQYF,TGCGCCAGCAGCTTAAACAGGGGTTCGGATACGCAGTATTTT
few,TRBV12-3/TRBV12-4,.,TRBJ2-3,CASSFRLDTQYF,TGTGCCAGCAGTTTCCGGTTAGATACGCAGTATTTT
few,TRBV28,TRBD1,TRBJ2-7,CASSFAWGQGGTYEQYF,TGTGCCAGCAGTTTCGCGTGGGGACAGGGGGGAACCTACGAGCAGTACTTC
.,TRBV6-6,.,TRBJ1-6,CASSYSIQARDSPLHF,TGTGCCAGCAGTTACTCGATTCAGGCTCGCGATTCACCCCTCCACTTT
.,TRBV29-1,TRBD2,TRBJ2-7,CSVESGGPYEQYF,TGCAGCGTTGAAAGCGGGGGACCCTACGAGCAGTACTTC
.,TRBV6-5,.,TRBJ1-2,CASSGFLMDRYGYTF,TGTGCCAGCAGTGGCTTTTTGATGGACAGATATGGCTACACCTTC
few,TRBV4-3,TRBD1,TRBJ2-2,CASSQDLGTGTGELFF,TGCGCCAGCAGCCAAGATTTGGGGACAGGCACCGGGGAGCTGTTTTTT
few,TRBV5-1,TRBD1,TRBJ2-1,CASSFGGQEYNEQFF,TGCGCCAGCAGCTTTGGGGGACAGGAATACAATGAGCAGTTCTTC
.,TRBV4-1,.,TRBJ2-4,CASSSFGAKNIQYF,TGCGCCAGCAGCTCCTTTGGAGCCAAAAACATTCAGTACTTC
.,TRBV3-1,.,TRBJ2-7,CASSDQDAGLEQYF,TGTGCCAGCAGCGACCAAGATGCCGGGCTCGAGCAGTACTTC
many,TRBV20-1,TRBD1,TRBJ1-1,CSADRVNTEAFF,TGCAGTGCTGACAGGGTGAACACTGAAGCTTTCTTT
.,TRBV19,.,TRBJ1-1,CASRGKGRGEAFF,TGTGCCAGTAGGGGTAAGGGGCGAGGTGAAGCTTTCTTT
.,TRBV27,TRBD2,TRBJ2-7,CASSPKRGGYEQYF,TGTGCCAGCAGTCCAAAGCGGGGGGGCTACGAGCAGTACTTC
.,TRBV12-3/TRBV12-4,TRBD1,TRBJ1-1,CASSLEGQGAFF,TGTGCCAGCAGTTTAGAGGGACAGGGGGCTTTCTTT
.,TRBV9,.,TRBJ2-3,CASGAGLGVGDTQYF,TGTGCCAGCGGCGCCGGCTTGGGGGTTGGAGATACGCAGTATTTT
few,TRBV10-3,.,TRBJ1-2,CAISDSFLGQLSNYGYTF,TGTGCCATCAGTGACTCCTTCCTTGGACAGCTATCTAACTATGGCTACACCTTC